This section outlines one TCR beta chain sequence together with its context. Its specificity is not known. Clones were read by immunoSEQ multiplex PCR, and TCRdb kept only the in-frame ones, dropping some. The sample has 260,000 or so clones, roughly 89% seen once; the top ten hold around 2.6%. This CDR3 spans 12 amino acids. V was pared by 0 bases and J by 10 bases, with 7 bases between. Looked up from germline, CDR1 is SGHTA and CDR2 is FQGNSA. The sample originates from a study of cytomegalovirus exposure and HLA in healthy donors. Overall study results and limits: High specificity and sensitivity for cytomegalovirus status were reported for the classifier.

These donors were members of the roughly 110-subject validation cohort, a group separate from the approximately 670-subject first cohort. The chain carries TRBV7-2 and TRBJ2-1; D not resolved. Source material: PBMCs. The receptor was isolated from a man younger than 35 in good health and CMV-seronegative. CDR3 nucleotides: TGTGCCAGCAGCTTAGCCGCAGGCGAGCAGTTCTTC. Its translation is CASSLAAGEQFF. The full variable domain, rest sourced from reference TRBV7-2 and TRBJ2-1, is GAGVSQSPSNKVTEKGKDVELRCDPISGHTALYWYRQSLGQGLEFLIYFQGNSAPDKSGLPSDRFSAERTGGSVSTLTIQRTQQEDSAVYLCASSLAAGEQFFGPGTRLTVL.